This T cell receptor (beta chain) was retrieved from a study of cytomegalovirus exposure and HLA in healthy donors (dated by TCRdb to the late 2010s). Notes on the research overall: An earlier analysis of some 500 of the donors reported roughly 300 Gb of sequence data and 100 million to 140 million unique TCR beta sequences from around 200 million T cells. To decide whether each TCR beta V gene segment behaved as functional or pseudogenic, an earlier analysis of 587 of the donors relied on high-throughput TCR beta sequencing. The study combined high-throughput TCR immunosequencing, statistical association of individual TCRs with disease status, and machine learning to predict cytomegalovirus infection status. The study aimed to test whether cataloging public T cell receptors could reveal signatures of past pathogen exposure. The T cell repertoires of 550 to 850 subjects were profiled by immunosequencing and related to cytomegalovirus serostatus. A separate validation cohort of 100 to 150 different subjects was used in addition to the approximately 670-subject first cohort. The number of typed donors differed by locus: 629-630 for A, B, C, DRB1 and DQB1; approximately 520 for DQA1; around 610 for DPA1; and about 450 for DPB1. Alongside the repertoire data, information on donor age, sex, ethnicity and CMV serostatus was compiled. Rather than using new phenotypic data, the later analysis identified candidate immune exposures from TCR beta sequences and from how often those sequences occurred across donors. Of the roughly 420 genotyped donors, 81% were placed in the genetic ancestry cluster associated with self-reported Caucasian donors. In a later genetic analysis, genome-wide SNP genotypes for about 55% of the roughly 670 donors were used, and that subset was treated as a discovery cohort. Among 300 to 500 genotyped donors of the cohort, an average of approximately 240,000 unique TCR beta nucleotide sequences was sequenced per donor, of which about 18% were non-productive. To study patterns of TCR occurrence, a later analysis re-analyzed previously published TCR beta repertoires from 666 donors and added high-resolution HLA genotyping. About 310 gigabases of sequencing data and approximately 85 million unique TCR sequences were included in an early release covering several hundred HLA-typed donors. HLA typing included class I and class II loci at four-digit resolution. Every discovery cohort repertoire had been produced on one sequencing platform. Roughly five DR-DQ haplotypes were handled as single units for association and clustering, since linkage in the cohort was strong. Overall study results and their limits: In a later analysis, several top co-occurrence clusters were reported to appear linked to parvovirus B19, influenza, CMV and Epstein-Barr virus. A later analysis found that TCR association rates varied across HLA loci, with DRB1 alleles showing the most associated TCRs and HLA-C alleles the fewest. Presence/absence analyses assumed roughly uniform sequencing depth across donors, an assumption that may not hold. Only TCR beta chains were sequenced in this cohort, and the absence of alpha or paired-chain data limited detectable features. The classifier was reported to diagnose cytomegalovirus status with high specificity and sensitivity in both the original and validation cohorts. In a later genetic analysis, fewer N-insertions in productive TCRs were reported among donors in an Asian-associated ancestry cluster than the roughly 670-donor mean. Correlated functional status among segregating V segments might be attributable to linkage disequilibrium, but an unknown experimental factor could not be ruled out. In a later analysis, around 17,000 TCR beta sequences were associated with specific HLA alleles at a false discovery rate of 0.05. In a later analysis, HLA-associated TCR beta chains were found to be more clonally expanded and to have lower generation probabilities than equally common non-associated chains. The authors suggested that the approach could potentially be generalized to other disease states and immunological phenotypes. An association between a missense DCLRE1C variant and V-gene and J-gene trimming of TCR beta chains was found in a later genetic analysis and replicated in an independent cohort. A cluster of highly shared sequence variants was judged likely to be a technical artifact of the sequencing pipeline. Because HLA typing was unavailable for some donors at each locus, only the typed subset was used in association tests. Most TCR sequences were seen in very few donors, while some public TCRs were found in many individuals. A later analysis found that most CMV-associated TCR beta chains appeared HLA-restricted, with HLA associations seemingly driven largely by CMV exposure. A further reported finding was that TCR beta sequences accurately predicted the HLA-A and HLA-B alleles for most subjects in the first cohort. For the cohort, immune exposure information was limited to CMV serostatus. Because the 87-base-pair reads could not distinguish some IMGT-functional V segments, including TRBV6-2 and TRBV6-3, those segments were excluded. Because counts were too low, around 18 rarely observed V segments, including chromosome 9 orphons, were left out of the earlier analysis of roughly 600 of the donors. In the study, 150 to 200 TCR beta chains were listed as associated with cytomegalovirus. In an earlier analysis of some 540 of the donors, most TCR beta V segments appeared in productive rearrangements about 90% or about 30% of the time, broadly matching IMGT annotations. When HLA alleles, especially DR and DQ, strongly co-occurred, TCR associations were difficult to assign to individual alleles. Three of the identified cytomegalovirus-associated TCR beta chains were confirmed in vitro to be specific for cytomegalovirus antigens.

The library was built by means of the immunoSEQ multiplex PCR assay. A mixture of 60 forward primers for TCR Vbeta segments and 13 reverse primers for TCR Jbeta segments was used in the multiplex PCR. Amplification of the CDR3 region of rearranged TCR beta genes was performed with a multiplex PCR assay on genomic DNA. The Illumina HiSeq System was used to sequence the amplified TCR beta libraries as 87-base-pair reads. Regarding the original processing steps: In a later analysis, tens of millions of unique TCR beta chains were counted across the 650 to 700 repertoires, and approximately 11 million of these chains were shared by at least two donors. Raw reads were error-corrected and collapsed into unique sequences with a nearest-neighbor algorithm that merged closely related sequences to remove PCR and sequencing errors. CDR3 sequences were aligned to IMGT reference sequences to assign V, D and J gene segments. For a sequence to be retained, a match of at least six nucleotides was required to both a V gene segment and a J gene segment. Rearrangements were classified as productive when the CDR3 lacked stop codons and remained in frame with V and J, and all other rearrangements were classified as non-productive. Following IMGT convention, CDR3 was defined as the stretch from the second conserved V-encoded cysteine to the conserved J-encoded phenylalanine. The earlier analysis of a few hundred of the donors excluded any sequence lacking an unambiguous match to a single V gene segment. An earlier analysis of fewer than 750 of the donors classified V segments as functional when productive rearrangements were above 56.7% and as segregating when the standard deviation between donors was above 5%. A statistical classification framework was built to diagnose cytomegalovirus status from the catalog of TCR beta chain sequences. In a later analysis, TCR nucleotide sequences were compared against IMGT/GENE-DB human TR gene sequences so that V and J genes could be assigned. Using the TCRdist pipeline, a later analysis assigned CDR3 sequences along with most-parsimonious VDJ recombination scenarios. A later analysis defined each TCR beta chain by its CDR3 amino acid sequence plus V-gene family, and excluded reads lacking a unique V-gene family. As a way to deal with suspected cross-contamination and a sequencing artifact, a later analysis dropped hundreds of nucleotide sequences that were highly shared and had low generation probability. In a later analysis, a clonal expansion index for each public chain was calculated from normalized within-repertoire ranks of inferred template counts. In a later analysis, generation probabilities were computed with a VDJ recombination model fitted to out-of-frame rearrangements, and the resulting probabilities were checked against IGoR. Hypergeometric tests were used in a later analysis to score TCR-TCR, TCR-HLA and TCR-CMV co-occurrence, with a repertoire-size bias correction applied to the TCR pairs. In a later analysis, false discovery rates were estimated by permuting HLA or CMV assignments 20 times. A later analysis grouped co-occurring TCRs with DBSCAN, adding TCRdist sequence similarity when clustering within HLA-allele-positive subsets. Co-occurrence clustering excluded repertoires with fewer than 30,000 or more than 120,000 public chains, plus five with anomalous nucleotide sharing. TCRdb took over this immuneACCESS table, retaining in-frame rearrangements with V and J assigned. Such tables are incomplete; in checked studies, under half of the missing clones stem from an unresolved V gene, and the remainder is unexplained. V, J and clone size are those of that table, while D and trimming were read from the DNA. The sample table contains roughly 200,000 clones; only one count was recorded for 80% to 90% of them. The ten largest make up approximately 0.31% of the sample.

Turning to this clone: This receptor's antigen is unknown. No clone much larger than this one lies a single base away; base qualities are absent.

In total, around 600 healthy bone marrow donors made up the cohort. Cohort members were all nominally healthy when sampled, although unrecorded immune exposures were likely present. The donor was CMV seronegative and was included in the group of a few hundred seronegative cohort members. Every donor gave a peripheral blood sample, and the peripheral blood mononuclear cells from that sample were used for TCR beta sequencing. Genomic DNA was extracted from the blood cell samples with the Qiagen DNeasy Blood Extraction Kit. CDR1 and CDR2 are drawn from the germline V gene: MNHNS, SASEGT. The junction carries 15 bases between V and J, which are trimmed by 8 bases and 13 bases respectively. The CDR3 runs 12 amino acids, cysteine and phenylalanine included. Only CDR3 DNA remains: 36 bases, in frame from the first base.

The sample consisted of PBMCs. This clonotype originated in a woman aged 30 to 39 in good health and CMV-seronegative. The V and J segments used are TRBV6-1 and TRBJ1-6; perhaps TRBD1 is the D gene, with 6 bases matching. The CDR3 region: CASSDRKGPLHF. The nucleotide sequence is TGTGCCAGCTCAGACAGGAAGGGTCCCCTCCACTTT.